This T cell receptor beta chain was sequenced for a study of shared clonotypes between healthy human individuals. On the study more broadly: CD4 naive and CD4 memory each took three plates per donor, while CD8 naive took two and CD8 memory one.

Whole-study findings and limits: Naive subsets typically showed greater estimated richness than memory subsets.

Measured with immunoSEQ multiplex PCR; TCRdb has only the in-frame clones, and not every one. This repertoire shows around 990,000 clones, roughly 80% found once; its top ten account for roughly 0.9%. As concerns this clone: Its antigen is not known.

V lost 2 bases and J 5 bases, leaving 4 bases between the germline ends. Germline CDR1 and CDR2: MNHEY and SVGAGI. The CDR3 is 11 amino acids. HIV-negative, healthy adults without recent acute infections or vaccinations were the donors. The chain combines TRBV6-5 with TRBJ2-7; D uncertain. This receptor was obtained from a man between 18 and 35 years old in good health. Some clones in this sample may be carry-over from other donors' samples. The sequenced sample was memory CD4+ T cells from PBMCs. Specified subset: CD45RA-negative fraction. CDR3 nucleotides: TGTGCCAGCAGTTACATGGACGAGCAGTACTTC. Protein: CASSYMDEQYF.